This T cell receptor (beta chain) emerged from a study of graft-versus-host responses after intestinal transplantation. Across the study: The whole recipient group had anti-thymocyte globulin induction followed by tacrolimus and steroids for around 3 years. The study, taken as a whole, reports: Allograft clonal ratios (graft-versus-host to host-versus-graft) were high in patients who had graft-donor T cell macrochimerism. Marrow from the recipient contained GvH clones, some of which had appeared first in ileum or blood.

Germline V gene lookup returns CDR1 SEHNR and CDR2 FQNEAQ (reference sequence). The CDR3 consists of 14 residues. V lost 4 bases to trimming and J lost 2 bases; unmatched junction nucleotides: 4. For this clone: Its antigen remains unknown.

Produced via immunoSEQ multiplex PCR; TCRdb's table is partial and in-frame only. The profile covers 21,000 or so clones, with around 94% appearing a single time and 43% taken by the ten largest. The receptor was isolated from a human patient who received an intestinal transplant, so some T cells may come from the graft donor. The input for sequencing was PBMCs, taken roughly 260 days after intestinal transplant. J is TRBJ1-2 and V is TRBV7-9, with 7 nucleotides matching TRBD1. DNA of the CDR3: TGTGCCAGCAGCTATGGGACAGACAACTATGGCTACACCTTC. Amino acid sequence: CASSYGTDNYGYTF.